The clone carrying this T cell receptor (beta chain) was counted a single time. In the original workflow: Amplification with reference gene primers provided the estimates of nucleated cell counts. TCRdb's copy holds only in-frame clones and misses some; the assay was immunoSEQ multiplex PCR. The V and J calls and clone size are taken from that table; D and trimming were inferred from the DNA. The sample lists about 240,000 clones, more than 70% occurring once. The sample is drawn from a study of blood T cell repertoires in COVID-19. For the study at large: Samples representing acute and convalescent COVID-19 were sourced from the United States, Italy and Spain. PBMCs, B-cell-depleted T cells, or T cells provided the cDNA or gDNA that made up the material.

The CDR3 consists of 16 residues. V shed 3 bases, J shed 2 bases, and the junction held 4 bases outside the gene matches. Germline V gives CDR1 LGHDT, CDR2 YNNKEL (reference sequence). The sample consisted of peripheral blood. The sequence was obtained from a man of 80 years or more with acute or convalescent COVID-19. The chain has TRBV3-1 (or the pseudogene TRBV3-2) and TRBJ2-1, with 10 bases that match TRBD2. The CDR3 DNA is TGTGCCAGCAGCCAGATCAGCGGGAGGGCCTACAATGAGCAGTTCTTC. Its protein product is CASSQISGRAYNEQFF.